These 7 T cell receptor beta chains originate from one sample sequenced in a study of cytomegalovirus exposure and HLA in healthy donors. The method was immunoSEQ multiplex PCR; TCRdb's version includes in-frame clones alone and lacks a portion of them. Among some 260,000 clones listed, about 90% were seen once. Sequencing input: PBMCs. These receptors all stem from a man between 18 and 29 years old in good health and CMV-seropositive.

The chain links TRBV7-9 to TRBJ1-3; D gene uncertain. The V and J ends lost 1 base and 0 bases respectively, with 7 bases between them. CDR1 SEHNR and CDR2 FQNEAQ come from the germline V gene (reference sequence). The CDR3 is made up of 15 amino acids. The CDR3 protein is CASSLGTISGNTIYF. The DNA of the CDR3 is TGTGCCAGCAGCTTAGGGACTATCTCTGGAAACACCATATATTTT.

The chain carries TRBV2 and TRBJ1-4; 8 positions agree with TRBD1. The CDR3 is 14 amino acids. The germline CDR1 and CDR2 sequences are SNHLY and FYNNEI. Unmatched junction bases numbered 6, after V lost 6 bases and J lost 6 bases. This CDR3 is CASSPNRGDEKLFF. The CDR3 DNA is TGTGCCAGCAGCCCCAACAGGGGGGATGAAAAACTGTTTTTT. The full variable domain, in which reference TRBV2 and TRBJ1-4 provide the parts outside the CDR3, is EPEVTQTPSHQVTQMGQEVILRCVPISNHLYFYWYRQILGQKVEFLVSFYNNEISEKSEIFDDQFSVERPDGSNFTLKIRSTKLEDSAMYFCASSPNRGDEKLFFGSGTQLSVL.

The chain uses TRBV25-1 and TRBJ2-1; 7 bases match TRBD2. The CDR3 is 16 residues long. Germline trimming cut 6 bases from V and 0 bases from J; bases unmatched to any gene: 8. Germline V CDR1 and CDR2: MGHDK, SYGVNS. The chain's CDR3 is CASSPSGGPSYNEQFF. The DNA for the CDR3 is TGTGCCAGCAGCCCCTCGGGGGGACCCTCCTACAATGAGCAGTTCTTC.

The genes are TRBV29-1 and TRBJ2-1; D unclear. The CDR3 totals 14 residues. The germline V and J ends were trimmed by 6 bases and 8 bases, with 20 bases remaining between them. The V gene's germline CDR1 is SQVTM and CDR2 ANQGSEA. In DNA, the CDR3 is TGCAGCGTCCGGGTTTTAGCATGGACGGATGAGCAGTTCTTC. It is translated as CSVRVLAWTDEQFF.

This clone was counted ten times or more. The V call is TRBV28, the J call TRBJ1-1; TRBD1 aligns across 9 bases. Per germline, CDR1 MDHEN and CDR2 SYDVKM. Trimming cost V 4 bases and J 5 bases; bases outside gene matches: 14. The CDR3 totals 17 residues. CDR3: CASSSPMGDRVITEAFF. The DNA of the CDR3 is TGTGCCAGCAGTTCACCTATGGGGGACAGGGTGATAACTGAAGCTTTCTTT.

The rearrangement links TRBV7-8 to TRBJ2-2, with 8 bases fitting TRBD1. Germline V lookup: CDR1 SGHVS, CDR2 FQNEAQ. CDR3 length: 16 residues. The V and J ends lost 5 bases and 4 bases, in that order; junction bases with no gene match: 9. The CDR3 region has the DNA TGTGCCAGCAGCGTCTTGCAGGGGGCTAGCACCGGGGAGCTGTTTTTT. Translation: CASSVLQGASTGELFF. The full variable domain, its missing parts supplied by reference TRBV7-8 and TRBJ2-2, is GAGVSQSPRYKVAKRGQDVALRCDPISGHVSLFWYQQALGQGPEFLTYFQNEAQLDKSGLPSDRFFAERPEGSVSTLKIQRTQQEDSAVYLCASSVLQGASTGELFFGEGSRLTVL.

The V and J genes are TRBV6-5 and TRBJ1-2, with 9 bases matching TRBD1. This CDR3 contains 15 residues. Germline trimming cut 5 bases from V and 4 bases from J; bases unmatched to any gene: 8. Germline V gives CDR1 MNHEY, CDR2 SVGAGI. CDR3 protein: CASSNRDREGYGYTF. DNA for the CDR3: TGTGCCAGCAGTAACCGGGACAGGGAGGGCTATGGCTACACCTTC.